Given below is one T cell receptor beta chain in context. Its cognate antigen is unknown. TCRdb re-called the 5' RACE reads and gives one entry per CDR3 protein, without DNA. The sample yields around 370,000 distinct CDR3 sequences, of which the top ten take up 2.5% to 3%. Germline lookup yields CDR1 MNHEY and CDR2 SMNVEV (reference sequence). The CDR3 contains 13 residues. The sample belongs to a study of monozygotic twins with inflammatory bowel disease. Study-level points and caveats: Concordant and discordant twins showed no difference in repertoire similarity, possibly from limited power. On the inverse Simpson index, IBD patients scored lower for TCRbeta diversity than healthy co-twins. Telling apart the different T cell subtypes was not possible.

The chain employs TRBV27 and TRBJ2-1; TCRdb selects TRBD1, and the lack of DNA leaves this call unchecked. The clonotype was recovered from a human donor with ulcerative colitis or Crohn's disease, or a healthy co-twin of an affected twin (not recorded which). The sample taken for sequencing was blood. This CDR3 reads CASTPQGYNEQFF.